These 5 T cell receptor beta chains came from one sample sequenced in a study of cytomegalovirus exposure and HLA in healthy donors. Use of 60 Vbeta and 13 Jbeta primers characterized the PCR. Assay used: immunoSEQ multiplex PCR; TCRdb lists only in-frame clones, some missing. This sample yields about 170,000 clones, of which around 80% are seen a single time; around 13% belongs to the top ten. Sequenced: PBMCs. The receptors originated from a woman in her forties or fifties in good health and CMV-seropositive.

The V and J genes are TRBV11-2 and TRBJ1-2; D is possibly TRBD1 (6 bases). Trimming pared 1 base from V and 6 bases from J, leaving 15 bases between. The CDR3 has 15 residues. Looked up from germline, CDR1 is SGHAT and CDR2 is FQNNGV. Here the CDR3 DNA reads TGTGCCAGCAGCTTAGGGTTCGCAGGGGTCCATGGCTACACCTTC. Encoded protein: CASSLGFAGVHGYTF.

This clone occurred a few times. This likely stems from a read error, as it lies one base from a far larger clone. This specimen includes other DNA sequences encoding the same CDR3. The J gene is TRBJ1-3, the V gene TRBV5-1; tentative D call: TRBD1 (5 bases). Looked up from germline, CDR1 is SGHRS and CDR2 is YFSETQ. CDR3 size: 14 residues. The V end lost 3 bases, the J end lost 4 bases, and 11 bases lay between the germline ends. The CDR3 protein is CASSSKDRGNTIYF. The CDR3 DNA is TGCGCCAGCAGCTCGAAAGACAGAGGAAACACCATATATTTT. Supplemented by reference TRBV5-1 and TRBJ1-3, the full variable domain reads KAGVTQTPRYLIKTRGQQVTLSCSPISGHRSVSWYQQTPGQGLQFLFEYFSETQRNKGNFPGRFSGRQFSNSRSEMNVSTLELGDSALYLCASSSKDRGNTIYFGEGSWLTVV.

The V and J genes are TRBV6-5 and TRBJ1-3; possibly TRBD1 for D (6 bases). Trimming cost V 11 bases and J 0 bases, with 17 bases left between them. Germline V CDR1 and CDR2: MNHEY, SVGAGI. The CDR3 totals 15 residues. CDR3 DNA: TGTGCCGGCGGTAGGGGACATCCCTCTGGAAACACCATATATTTT. Translated: CAGGRGHPSGNTIYF.

The chain couples TRBV5-1 to TRBJ2-3; tentatively, D is TRBD1 (6 bases). V was trimmed by 1 base and J by 1 base, leaving 13 bases between them. The CDR3 has 16 residues. The germline CDR1 and CDR2 sequences are SGHRS and YFSETQ. The CDR3 DNA reads TGCGCCAGCAGCTTGAGCAGGGGTGATGGCACAGATACGCAGTATTTT. Protein product: CASSLSRGDGTDTQYF.

The chain couples TRBV10-2 to TRBJ2-5, with 9 bases matching TRBD2. Trimming at V came to 5 bases and at J to 1 base, leaving 2 bases not matched to a gene. CDR1 and CDR2 (germline): WSHSY, SAAADI. This CDR3 has 14 residues. CDR3 DNA: TGCGCCAGCAGTCCGACTAGCGGCCAAGAGACCCAGTACTTC. Protein product: CASSPTSGQETQYF.